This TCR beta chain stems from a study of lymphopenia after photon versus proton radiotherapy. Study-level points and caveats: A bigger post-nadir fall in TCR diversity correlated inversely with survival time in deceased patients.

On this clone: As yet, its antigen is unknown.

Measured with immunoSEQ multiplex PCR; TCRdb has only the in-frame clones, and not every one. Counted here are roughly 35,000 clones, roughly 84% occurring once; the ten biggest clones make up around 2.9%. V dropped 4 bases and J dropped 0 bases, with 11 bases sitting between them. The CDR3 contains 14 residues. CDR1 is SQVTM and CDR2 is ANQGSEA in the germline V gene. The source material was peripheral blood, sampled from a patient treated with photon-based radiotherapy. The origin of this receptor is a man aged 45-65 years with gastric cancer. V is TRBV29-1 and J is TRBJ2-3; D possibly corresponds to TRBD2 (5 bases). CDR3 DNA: TGCAGCGTTGTAGAGGGATTCAGCACAGATACGCAGTATTTT. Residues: CSVVEGFSTDTQYF.